One and the same sample provided the 2 T cell receptor beta chains below, sequenced in a study of beta chain features in type 1 diabetes. All of the isolated RNA was reverse transcribed, so expressed TCRB transcripts were sequenced. Assay: immunoSEQ multiplex PCR; the TCRdb copy retains only in-frame clones and omits some. The table includes 620,000 or so clones, 15% to 19% detected once. The source material was naive CD4+ T cells from blood. The receptor source for this set is a man aged 18 to 29 in good health.

This sequence joins TRBV9 and TRBJ2-1; tentative D call: TRBD2 (6 bases). The germline gives CDR1 SGDLS, CDR2 YYNGEE. The germline V and J ends were trimmed by 0 bases and 9 bases, with 13 bases remaining between them. This CDR3 comprises 14 residues. In DNA form, the CDR3 reads TGTGCCAGCAGCGTAGTAACGGGAGCAGTTGAGCAGTTCTTC. Translating gives CASSVVTGAVEQFF.

This chain connects TRBV4-3 to TRBJ2-2; a possible D gene is TRBD2 (6 bases). CDR3 size: 15 residues. Trimming removed 1 base at V and 5 bases at J, with 11 bases between. The germline CDR1 and CDR2 sequences are LGHNA and YSLEER. Here the CDR3 DNA reads TGCGCCAGCAGCCAAGGGGGGGTTGGTACCGGGGAGCTGTTTTTT. Protein sequence: CASSQGGVGTGELFF.